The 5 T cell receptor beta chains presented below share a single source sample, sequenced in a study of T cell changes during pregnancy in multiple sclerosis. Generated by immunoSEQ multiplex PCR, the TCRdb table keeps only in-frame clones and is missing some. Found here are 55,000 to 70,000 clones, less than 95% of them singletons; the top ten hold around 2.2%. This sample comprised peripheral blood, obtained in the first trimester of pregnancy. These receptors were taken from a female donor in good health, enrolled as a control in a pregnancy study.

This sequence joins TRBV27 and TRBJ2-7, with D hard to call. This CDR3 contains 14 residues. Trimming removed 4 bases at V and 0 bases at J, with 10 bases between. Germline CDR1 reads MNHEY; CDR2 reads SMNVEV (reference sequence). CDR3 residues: CASSSYAASYEQYF. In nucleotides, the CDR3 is TGTGCCAGCAGTTCTTACGCGGCCTCCTACGAGCAGTACTTC.

As DNA, the CDR3 is TGTGCCAGCTCACCACTGAGAAGCGTGGAGCCCCAGCATTTT. Amino acids: CASSPLRSVEPQHF. The V call is TRBV18, the J call TRBJ1-5; D call uncertain. Looked up from germline, CDR1 is KGHSH and CDR2 is LQKENI. The CDR3 totals 14 residues. Trimming took 1 base from V and 8 from J, leaving 12 bases between them.

The CDR3 sequence is CASSSLGTGGPLAYEQYF. The CDR3, as DNA: TGTGCCAGCAGTTCCCTGGGGACAGGGGGCCCATTGGCCTACGAGCAGTACTTC. This chain connects TRBV27 to TRBJ2-7, with TRBD1 identical over 12 bases. Germline CDR1 MNHEY, CDR2 SMNVEV (reference sequence). Losses at the gene ends were 4 bases for V and 2 bases for J; bases not matched to a gene: 12. The CDR3 sequence is 18 residues long.

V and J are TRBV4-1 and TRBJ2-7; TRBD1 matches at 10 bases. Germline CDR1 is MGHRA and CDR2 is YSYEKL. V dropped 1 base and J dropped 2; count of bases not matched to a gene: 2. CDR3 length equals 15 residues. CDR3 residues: CASSQGTGGAYEQYF. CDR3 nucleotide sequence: TGCGCCAGCAGCCAAGGGACAGGGGGGGCCTACGAGCAGTACTTC.

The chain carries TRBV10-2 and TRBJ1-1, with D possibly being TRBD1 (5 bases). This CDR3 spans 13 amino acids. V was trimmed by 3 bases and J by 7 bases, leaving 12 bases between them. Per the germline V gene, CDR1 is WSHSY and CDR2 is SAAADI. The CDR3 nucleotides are TGCGCCAGCAGTGATTCCCAGGGTCTTGAAGCTTTCTTT. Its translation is CASSDSQGLEAFF.